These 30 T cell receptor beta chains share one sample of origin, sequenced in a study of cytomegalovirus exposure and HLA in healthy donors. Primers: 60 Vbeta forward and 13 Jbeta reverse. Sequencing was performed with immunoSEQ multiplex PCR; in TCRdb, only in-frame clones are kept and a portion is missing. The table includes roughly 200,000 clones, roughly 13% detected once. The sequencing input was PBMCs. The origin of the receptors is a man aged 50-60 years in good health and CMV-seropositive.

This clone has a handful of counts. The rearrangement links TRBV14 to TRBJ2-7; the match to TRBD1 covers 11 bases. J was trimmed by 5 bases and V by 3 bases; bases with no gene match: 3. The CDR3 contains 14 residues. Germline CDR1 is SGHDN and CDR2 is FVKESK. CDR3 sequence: CASSHGQGAHEQYV. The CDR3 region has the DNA TGTGCCAGCAGCCACGGACAGGGGGCTCACGAGCAGTACGTC.

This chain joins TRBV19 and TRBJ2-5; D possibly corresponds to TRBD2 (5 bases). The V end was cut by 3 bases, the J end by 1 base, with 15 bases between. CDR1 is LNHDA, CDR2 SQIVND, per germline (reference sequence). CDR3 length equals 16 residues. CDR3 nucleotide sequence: TGTGCCAGTAGTATGGGAGCGGCCTCTCCCCAAGAGACCCAGTACTTC. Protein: CASSMGAASPQETQYF.

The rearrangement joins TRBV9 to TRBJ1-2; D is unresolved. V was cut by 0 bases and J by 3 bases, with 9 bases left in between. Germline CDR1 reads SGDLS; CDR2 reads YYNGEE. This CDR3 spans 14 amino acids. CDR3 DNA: TGTGCCAGCAGCGTAGATGAACTCTACTATGGCTACACCTTC. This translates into CASSVDELYYGYTF.

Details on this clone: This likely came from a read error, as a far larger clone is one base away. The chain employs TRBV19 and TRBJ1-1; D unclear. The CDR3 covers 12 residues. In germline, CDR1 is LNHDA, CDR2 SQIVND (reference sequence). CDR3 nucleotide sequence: TGTGCCAGTGGATTAGAGGGCACTCAAGCTTTCTTT. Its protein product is CASGLEGTQAFF.

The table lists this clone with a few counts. Here the CDR3 reads CASQIPGTGYNEQFF. CDR3 DNA sequence: TGTGCCAGCCAAATTCCCGGGACAGGGTACAATGAGCAGTTCTTC. V gene TRBV6-5 combines with J gene TRBJ2-1; TRBD1 matches 9 bases. This CDR3 comprises 15 residues. V dropped 8 bases and J dropped 4; count of bases not matched to a gene: 9. The germline V gene has CDR1 MNHEY and CDR2 SVGAGI.

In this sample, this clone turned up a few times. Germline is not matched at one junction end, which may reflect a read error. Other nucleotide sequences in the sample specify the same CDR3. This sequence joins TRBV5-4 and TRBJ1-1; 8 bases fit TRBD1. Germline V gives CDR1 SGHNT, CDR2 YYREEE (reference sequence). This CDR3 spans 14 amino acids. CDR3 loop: CASSLGDRNTEAFF. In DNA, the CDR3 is TGTGCCAGCAGCTTGGGGGACAGGAACACTGAAGCTTTCTTC.

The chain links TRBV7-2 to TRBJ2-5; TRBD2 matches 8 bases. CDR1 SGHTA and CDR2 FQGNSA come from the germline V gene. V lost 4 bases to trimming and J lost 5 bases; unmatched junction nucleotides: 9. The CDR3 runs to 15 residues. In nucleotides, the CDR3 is TGTGCCAGCAGCTCCATAGCGGGGAGGGTTGAGACCCAGTACTTC. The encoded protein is CASSSIAGRVETQYF.

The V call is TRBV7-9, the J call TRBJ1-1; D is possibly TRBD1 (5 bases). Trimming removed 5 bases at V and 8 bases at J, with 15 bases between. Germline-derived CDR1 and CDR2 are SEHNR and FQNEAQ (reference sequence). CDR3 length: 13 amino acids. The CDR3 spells CASSRPGTEEAFF. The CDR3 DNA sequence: TGTGCCAGCAGCCGACCCGGGACTGAGGAAGCTTTCTTT.

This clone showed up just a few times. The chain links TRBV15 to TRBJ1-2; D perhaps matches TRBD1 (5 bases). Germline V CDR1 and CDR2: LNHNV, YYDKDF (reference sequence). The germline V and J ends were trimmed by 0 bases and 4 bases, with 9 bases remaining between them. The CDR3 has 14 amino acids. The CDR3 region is CATSREGTLYGYTF. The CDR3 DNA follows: TGTGCCACCAGCAGAGAGGGGACTCTCTATGGCTACACCTTC.

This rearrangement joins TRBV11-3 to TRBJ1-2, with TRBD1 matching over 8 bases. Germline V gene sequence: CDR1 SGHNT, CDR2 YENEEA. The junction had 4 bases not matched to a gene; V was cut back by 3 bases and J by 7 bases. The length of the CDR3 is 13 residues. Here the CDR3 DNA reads TGTGCCAGCAGCTTCACAGGGGGAGGTGGCTACACCTTC. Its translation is CASSFTGGGGYTF. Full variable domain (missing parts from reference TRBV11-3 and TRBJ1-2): EAGVVQSPRYKIIEKKQPVAFWCNPISGHNTLYWYLQNLGQGPELLIRYENEEAVDDSQLPKDRFSAERLKGVDSTLKIQPAELGDSAVYLCASSFTGGGGYTFGSGTRLTVV.

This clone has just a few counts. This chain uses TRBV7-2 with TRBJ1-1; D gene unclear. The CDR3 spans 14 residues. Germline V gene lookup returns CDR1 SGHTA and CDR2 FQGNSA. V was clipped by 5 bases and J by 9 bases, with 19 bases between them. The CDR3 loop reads CASSTPQTPSKAFF. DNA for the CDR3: TGTGCCAGCAGCACCCCGCAGACGCCTAGCAAAGCTTTCTTT.

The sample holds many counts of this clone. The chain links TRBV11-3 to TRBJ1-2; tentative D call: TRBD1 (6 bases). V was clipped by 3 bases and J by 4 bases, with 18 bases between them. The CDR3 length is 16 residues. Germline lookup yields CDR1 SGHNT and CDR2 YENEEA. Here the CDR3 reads CASSLGQGTQIYGYTF. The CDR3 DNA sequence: TGTGCCAGCAGCTTGGGGCAAGGGACACAGATCTATGGCTACACCTTC.

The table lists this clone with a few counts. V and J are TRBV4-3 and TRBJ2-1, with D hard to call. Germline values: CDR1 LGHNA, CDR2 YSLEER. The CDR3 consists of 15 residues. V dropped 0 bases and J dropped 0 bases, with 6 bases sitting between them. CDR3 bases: TGCGCCAGCAGCCAAGAGCCTAACTCCTACAATGAGCAGTTCTTC. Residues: CASSQEPNSYNEQFF.

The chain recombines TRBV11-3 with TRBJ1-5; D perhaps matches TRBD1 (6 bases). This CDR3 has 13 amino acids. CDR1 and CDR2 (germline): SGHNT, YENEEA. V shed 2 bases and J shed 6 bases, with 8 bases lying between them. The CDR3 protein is CASSLKGGQPQHF. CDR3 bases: TGTGCCAGCAGCTTAAAAGGGGGTCAGCCCCAGCATTTT.

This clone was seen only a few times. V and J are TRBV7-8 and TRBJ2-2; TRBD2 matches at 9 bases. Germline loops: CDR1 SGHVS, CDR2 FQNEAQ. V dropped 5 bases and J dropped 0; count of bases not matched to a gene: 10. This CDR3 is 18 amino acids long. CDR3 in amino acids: CASSHGLAGRSNTGELFF. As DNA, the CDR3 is TGTGCCAGCAGCCACGGGCTAGCGGGGCGATCGAACACCGGGGAGCTGTTTTTT.

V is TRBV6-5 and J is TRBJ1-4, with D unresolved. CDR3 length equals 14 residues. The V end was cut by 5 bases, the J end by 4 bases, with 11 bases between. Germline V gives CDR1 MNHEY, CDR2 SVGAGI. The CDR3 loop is CASSPSANNEKLFF. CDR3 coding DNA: TGTGCCAGCAGTCCCAGTGCAAATAATGAAAAACTGTTTTTT.

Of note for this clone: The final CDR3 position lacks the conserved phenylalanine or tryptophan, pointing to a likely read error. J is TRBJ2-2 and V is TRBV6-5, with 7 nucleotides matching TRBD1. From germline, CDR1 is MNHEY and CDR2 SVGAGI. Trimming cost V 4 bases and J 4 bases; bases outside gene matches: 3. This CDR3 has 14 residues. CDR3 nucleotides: TGTGCCAGCAGTTTACAGGGGCTCACCGGGGAGCTGTTTGTT. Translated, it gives CASSLQGLTGELFV.

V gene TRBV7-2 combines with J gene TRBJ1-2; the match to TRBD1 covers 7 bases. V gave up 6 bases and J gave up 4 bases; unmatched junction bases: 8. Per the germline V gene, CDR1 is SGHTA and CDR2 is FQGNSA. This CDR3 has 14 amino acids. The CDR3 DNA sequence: TGTGCCAGCAGAACCGACAGGGTGATCTATGGCTACACCTTC. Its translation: CASRTDRVIYGYTF.

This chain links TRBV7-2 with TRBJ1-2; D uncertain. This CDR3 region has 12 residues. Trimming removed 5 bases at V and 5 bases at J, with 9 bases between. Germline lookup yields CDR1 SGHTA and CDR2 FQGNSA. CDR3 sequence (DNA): TGTGCCAGCAGCCCCTCCCTGTATGGCTACACCTTC. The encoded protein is CASSPSLYGYTF.

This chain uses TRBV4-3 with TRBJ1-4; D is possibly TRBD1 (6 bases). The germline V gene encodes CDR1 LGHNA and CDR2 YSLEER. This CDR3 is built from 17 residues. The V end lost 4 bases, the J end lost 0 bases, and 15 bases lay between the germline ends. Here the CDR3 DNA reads TGCGCCAGCAGCCCAAGGGGTGGGGGCGCAACTAATGAAAAACTGTTTTTT. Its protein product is CASSPRGGGATNEKLFF.

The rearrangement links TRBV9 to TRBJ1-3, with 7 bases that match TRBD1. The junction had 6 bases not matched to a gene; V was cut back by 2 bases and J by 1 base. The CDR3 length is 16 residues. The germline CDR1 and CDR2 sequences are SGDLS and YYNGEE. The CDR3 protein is CASSVSGGWSGNTIYF. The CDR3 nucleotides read TGTGCCAGCAGCGTCTCAGGGGGATGGTCTGGAAACACCATATATTTT.

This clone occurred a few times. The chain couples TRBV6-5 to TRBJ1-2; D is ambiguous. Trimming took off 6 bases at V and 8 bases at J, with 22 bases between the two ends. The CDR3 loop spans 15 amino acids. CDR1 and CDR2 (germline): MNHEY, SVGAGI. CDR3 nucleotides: TGTGCCAGCAGCTCCTCGGGGTTAGGCCCTCGAGGCTACACCTTC. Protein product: CASSSSGLGPRGYTF.

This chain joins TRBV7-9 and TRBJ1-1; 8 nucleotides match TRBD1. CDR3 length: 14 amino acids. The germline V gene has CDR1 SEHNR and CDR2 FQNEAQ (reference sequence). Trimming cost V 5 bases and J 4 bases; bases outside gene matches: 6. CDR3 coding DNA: TGTGCCAGCAGCCAGCAGGGGGCGCCCACTGAAGCTTTCTTT. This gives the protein CASSQQGAPTEAFF.

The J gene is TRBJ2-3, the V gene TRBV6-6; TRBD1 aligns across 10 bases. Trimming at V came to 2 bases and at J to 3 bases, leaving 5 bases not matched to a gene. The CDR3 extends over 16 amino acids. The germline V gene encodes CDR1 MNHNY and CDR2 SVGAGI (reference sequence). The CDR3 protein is CASSYLRTGGTDTQYF. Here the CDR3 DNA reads TGTGCCAGCAGTTACCTTCGGACAGGGGGAACAGATACGCAGTATTTT.

This chain's CDR3 is CAISDRAAEAFF. Here the CDR3 DNA reads TGTGCCATCAGTGACAGGGCGGCTGAAGCTTTCTTT. The chain carries TRBV10-3 and TRBJ1-1; tentative D call: TRBD1 (5 bases). CDR1 and CDR2 (germline): ENHRY, SYGVKD. This CDR3 spans 12 amino acids. The V and J ends lost 3 bases and 6 bases respectively, with 8 bases between them.

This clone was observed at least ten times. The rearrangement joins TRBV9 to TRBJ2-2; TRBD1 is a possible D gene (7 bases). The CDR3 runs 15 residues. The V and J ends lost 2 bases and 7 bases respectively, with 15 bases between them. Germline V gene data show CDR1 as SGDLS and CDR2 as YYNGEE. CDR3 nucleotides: TGTGCCAGCAGCGTCGCGGAGGGGGCGAACGGGGAGCTGTTTTTT. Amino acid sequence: CASSVAEGANGELFF. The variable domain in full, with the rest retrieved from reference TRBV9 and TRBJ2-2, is DSGVTQTPKHLITATGQRVTLRCSPRSGDLSVYWYQQSLDQGLQFLIQYYNGEERAKGNILERFSAQQFPDLHSELNLSSLELGDSALYFCASSVAEGANGELFFGEGSRLTVL.

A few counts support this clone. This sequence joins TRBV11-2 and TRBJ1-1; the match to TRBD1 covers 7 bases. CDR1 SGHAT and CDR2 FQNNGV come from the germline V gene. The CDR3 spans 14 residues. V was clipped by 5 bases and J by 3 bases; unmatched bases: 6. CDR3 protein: CASSRIRGYTEAFF. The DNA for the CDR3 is TGTGCCAGCAGCCGAATCAGGGGGTACACTGAAGCTTTCTTT.

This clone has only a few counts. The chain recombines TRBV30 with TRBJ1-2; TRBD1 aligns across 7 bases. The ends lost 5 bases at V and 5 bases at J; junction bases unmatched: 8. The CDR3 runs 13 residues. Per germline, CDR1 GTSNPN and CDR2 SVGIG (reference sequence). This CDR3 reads CAWSGGRGYGYTF. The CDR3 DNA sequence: TGTGCCTGGTCAGGGGGTCGGGGTTATGGCTACACCTTC.

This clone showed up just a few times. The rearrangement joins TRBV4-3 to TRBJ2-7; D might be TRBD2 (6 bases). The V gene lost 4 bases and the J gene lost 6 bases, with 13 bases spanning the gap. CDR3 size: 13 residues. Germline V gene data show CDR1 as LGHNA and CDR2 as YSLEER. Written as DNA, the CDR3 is TGCGCCAGCAGCCCTATGGAGGGTACCGAGCAGTACTTC. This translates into CASSPMEGTEQYF.

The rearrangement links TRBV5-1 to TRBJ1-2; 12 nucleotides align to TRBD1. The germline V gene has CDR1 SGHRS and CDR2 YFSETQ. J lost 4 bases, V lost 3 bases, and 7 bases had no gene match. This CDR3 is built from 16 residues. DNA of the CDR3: TGCGCCAGCAGCTCCCTAGGGACAGGGGGCTCCTATGGCTACACCTTC. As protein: CASSSLGTGGSYGYTF.